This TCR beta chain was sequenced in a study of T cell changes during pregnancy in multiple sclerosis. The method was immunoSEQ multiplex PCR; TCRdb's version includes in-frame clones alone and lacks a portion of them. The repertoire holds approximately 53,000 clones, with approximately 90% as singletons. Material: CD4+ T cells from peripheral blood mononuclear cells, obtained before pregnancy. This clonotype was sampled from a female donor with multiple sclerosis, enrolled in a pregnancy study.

The CDR3 spells CASSYLGNTEAFF. In DNA form, the CDR3 reads TGTGCCAGCAGTTACCTAGGGAACACTGAAGCTTTCTTT. The genes are TRBV6-5 and TRBJ1-1; D is unclear. CDR3 size: 13 residues. V was trimmed by 2 bases and J by 1 base, leaving 5 bases between them. Germline CDR1 is MNHEY and CDR2 is SVGAGI.